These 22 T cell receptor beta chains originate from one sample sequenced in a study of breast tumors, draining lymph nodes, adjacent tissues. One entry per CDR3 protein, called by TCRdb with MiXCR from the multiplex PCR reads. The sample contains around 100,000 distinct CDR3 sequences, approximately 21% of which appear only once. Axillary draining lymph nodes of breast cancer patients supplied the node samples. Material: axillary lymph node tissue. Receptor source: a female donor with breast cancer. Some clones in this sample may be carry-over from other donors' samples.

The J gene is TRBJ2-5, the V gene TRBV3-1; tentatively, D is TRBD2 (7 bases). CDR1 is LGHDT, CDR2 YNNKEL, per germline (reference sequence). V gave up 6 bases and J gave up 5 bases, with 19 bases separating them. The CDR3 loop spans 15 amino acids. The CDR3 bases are TGTGCCAGCAGAAAAAAGGGCGGGGGCACGGAGACCCAGTACTTC. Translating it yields CASRKKGGGTETQYF.

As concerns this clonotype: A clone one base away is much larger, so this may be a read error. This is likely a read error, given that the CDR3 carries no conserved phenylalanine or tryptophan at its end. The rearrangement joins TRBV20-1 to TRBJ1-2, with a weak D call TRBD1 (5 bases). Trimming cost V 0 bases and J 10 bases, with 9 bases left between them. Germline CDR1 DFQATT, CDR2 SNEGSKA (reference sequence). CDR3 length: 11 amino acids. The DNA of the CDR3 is TGCAGTGCTAGAGATCAAGGGGACTACACCTCC. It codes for CSARDQGDYTS.

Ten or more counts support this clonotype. CDR3 amino acids: CATNRTGGYWEQYF. The CDR3 DNA reads as TGTGCCACCAACCGGACAGGGGGCTATTGGGAGCAGTACTTC. The chain combines TRBV24-1 with TRBJ2-7; the match to TRBD1 covers 11 bases. With 8 bases clipped from V and 7 bases from J, the junction kept 9 bases outside the gene matches. Germline CDR1 KGHDR, CDR2 SFDVKD. This CDR3 spans 14 amino acids.

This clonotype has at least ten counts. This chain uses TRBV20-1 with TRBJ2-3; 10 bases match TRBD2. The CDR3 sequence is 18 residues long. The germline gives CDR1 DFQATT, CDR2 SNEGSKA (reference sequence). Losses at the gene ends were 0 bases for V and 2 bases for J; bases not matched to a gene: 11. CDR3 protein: CSARDDLAGATYTDTQYF. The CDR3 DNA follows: TGCAGTGCTAGAGACGACCTAGCGGGGGCCACTTACACAGATACGCAGTATTTT.

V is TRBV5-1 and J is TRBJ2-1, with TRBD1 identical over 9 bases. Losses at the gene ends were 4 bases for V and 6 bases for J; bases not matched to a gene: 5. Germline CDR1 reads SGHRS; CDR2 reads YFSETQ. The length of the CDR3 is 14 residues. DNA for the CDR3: TGCGCCAGCAGCCCCGGGACAGGGTTCAATGAGCAGTTCTTC. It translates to CASSPGTGFNEQFF.

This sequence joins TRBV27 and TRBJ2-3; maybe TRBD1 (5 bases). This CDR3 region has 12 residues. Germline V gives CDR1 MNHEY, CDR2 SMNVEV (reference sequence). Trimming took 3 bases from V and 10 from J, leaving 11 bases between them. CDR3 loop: CASSLSGRSQYF. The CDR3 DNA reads TGTGCCAGCAGTTTGTCAGGGCGTTCGCAGTATTTT.

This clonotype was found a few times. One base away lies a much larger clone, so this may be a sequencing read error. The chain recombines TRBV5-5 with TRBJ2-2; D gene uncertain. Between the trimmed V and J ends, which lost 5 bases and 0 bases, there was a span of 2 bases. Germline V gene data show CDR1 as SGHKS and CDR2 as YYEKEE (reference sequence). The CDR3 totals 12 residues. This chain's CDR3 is CASRPNTGELFF. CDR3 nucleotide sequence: TGTGCCAGCAGACCGAACACCGGGGAGCTGTTTTTT.

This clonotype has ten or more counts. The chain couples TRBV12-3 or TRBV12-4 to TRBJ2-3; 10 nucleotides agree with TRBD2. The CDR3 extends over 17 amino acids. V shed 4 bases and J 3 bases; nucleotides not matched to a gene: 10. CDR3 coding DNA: TGTGCCAGCAGTTCCCCAGCGGGAGGGCCCTCTACAGATACGCAGTATTTT. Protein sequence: CASSSPAGGPSTDTQYF.

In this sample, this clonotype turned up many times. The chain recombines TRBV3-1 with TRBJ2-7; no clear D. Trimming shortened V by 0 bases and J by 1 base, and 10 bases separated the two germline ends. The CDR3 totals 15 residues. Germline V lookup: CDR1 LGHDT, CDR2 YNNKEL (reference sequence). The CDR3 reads CASSQELAASYEQYF. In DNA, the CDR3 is TGTGCCAGCAGCCAAGAATTGGCAGCGTCCTACGAGCAGTACTTC.

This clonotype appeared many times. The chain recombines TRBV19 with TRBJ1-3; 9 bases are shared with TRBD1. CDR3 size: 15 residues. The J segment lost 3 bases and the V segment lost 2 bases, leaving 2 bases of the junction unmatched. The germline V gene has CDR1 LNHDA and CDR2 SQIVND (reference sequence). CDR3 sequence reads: CASSIRQGVGNTIYF. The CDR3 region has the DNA TGTGCCAGTAGTATAAGACAGGGGGTTGGAAACACCATATATTTT.

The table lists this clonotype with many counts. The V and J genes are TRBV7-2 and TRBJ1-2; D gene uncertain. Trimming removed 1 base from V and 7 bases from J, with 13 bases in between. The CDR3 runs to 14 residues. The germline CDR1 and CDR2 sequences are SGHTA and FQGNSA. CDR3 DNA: TGTGCCAGCAGCTTAGAGGGCCGGGTTTTTGGCTACACCTTC. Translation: CASSLEGRVFGYTF.

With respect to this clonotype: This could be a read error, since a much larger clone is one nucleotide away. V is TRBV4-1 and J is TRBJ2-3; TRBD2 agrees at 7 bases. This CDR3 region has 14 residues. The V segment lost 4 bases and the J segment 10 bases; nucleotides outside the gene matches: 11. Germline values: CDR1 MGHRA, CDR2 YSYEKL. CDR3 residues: CASSLGLELDAQYF. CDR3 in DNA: TGCGCCAGCAGCCTAGGACTAGAGCTCGATGCGCAGTATTTT.

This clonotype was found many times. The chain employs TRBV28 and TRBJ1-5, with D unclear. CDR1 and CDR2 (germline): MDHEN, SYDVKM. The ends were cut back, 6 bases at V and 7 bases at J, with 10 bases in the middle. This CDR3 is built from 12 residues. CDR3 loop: CASSPHAQPQHF. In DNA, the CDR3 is TGTGCCAGCAGCCCCCACGCGCAGCCCCAGCATTTT.

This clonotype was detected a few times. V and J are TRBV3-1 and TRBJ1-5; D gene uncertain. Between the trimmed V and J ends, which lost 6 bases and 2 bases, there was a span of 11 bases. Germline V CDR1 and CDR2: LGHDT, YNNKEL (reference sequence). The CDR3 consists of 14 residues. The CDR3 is CASRDFVGNQPQHF. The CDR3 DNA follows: TGTGCCAGCAGGGACTTCGTGGGCAATCAGCCCCAGCATTTT.

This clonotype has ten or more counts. The CDR3 region has the DNA TGCGCCAGCTCTGGGCGGGGGGTCTACGAGCAGTACTTC. Translated: CASSGRGVYEQYF. The rearrangement joins TRBV10-2 to TRBJ2-7; 8 bases line up with TRBD2. The germline V gene has CDR1 WSHSY and CDR2 SAAADI. The V segment lost 8 bases and the J segment 3 bases; nucleotides outside the gene matches: 6. The CDR3 has 13 amino acids.

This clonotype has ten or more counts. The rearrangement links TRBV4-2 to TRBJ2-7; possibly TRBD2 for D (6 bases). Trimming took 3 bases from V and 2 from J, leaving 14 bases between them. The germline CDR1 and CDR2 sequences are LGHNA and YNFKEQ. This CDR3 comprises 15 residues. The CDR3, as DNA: TGTGCCAGCAGCCAGATCCGGGACTCTCCCTACGAGCAGTACTTC. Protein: CASSQIRDSPYEQYF.

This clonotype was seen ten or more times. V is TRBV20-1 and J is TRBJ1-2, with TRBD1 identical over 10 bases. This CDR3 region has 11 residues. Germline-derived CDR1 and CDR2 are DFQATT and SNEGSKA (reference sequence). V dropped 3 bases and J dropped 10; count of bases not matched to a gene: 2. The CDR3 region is CSARGTGAYTF. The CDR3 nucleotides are TGCAGTGCTAGGGGGACAGGGGCCTACACCTTC.

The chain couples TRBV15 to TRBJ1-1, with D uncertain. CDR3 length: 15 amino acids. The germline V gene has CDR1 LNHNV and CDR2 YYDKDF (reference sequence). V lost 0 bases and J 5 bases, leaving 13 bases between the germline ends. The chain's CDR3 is CATSRDLELWTEAFF. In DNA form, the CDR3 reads TGTGCCACCAGCAGAGATCTGGAATTGTGGACTGAAGCTTTCTTT.

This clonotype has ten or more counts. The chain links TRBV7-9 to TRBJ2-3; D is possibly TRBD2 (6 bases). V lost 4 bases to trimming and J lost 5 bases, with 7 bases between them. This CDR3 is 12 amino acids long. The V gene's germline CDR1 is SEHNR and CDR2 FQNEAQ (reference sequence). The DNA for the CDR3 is TGTGCCAGCAGCTCGGGGGAAGATACGCAGTATTTT. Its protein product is CASSSGEDTQYF. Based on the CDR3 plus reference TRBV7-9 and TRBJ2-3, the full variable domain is DTGVSQNPRHKITKRGQNVTFRCDPISEHNRLYWYRQTLGQGPEFLTYFQNEAQLEKSRLLSDRFSAERPKGSFSTLEIQRTEQGDSAMYLCASSSGEDTQYFGPGTRLTVL.

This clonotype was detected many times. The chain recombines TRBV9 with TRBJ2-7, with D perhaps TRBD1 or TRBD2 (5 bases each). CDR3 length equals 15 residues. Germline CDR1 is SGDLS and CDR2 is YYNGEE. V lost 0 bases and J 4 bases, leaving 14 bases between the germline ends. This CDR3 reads CASSVDGASSYEQYF. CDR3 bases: TGTGCCAGCAGCGTAGACGGGGCTTCATCGTACGAGCAGTACTTC.

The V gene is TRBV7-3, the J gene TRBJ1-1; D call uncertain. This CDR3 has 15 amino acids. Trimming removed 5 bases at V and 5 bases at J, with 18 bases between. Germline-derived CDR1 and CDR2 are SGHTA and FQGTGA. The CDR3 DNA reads TGTGCCAGCAGCAATAGGGTCCGGATCTTAACTGAAGCTTTCTTT. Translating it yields CASSNRVRILTEAFF. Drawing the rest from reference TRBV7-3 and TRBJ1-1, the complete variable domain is GAGVSQTPSNKVTEKGKYVELRCDPISGHTALYWYRQSLGQGPEFLIYFQGTGAADDSGLPNDRFFAVRPEGSVSTLKIQRTERGDSAVYLCASSNRVRILTEAFFGQGTRLTVV.

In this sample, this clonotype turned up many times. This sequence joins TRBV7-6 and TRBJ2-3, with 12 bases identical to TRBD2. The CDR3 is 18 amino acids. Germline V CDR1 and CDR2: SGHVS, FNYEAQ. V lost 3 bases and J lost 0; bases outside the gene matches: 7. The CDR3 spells CASSLTSGGGTSTDTQYF. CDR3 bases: TGTGCCAGCAGCTTGACTAGCGGGGGAGGGACTAGCACAGATACGCAGTATTTT.